This entry describes one T cell receptor (beta chain). A second PCR of about 7 to 12 cycles used a sample-barcoded 5' primer and a J-beta primer mix. TCRdb called the 5' RACE reads again in MiXCR, with one record for every CDR3 protein. The table lists about 1.7 million distinct CDR3 sequences, 28% of them singletons, with about 7.7% in the top ten. The record originates from a study of blood T cells in healthy people across ages. The CDR3 covers 18 residues. V dropped 5 bases and J dropped 0 bases, with 21 bases sitting between them. The V gene's germline CDR1 is MNHEY and CDR2 SVGEGT. The gene calls are TRBV6-2 or TRBV6-3 and TRBJ2-3, with D perhaps TRBD1 (6 bases). Material for sequencing was blood. This TCR derives from a young woman in good health. CDR3 coding DNA: TGTGCCAGCAGTGAGCCGGACAGACCATACTCTAGCACAGATACGCAGTATTTT. It encodes CASSEPDRPYSSTDTQYF.